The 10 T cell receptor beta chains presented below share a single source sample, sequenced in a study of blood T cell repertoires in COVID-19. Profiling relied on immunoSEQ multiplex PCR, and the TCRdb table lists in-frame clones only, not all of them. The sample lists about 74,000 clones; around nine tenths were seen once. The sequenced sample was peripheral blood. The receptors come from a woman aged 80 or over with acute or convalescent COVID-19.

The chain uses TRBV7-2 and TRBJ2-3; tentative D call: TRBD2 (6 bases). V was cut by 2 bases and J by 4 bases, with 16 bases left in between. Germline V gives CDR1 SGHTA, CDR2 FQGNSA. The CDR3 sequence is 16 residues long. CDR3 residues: CASSLRVMGGPDTQYF. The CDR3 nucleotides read TGTGCCAGCAGCTTAAGGGTAATGGGGGGTCCAGATACGCAGTATTTT.

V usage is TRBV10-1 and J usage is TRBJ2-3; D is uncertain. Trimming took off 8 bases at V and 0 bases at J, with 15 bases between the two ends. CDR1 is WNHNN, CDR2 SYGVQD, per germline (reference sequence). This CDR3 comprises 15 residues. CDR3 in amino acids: CASPRRPPSTDTQYF. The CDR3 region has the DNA TGCGCCAGCCCTAGGAGACCACCTAGCACAGATACGCAGTATTTT.

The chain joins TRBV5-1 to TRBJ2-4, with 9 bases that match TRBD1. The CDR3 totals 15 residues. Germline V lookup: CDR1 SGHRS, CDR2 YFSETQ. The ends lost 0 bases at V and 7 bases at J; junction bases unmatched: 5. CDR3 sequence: CASSLGDRAVNIQYF. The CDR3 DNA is TGCGCCAGCAGCTTGGGGGACAGGGCTGTGAACATTCAGTACTTC.

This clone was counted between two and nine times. CDR3 in amino acids: CAISRDRFNYGYTF. The CDR3 DNA is TGTGCCATCTCCAGGGACAGGTTTAACTATGGCTACACCTTC. The chain joins TRBV10-3 to TRBJ1-2; TRBD1 matches at 8 bases. J gave up 1 base and V 8 bases, and 6 bases lay outside the gene matches. CDR1 is ENHRY and CDR2 is SYGVKD in the germline V gene. The CDR3 is made up of 14 amino acids.

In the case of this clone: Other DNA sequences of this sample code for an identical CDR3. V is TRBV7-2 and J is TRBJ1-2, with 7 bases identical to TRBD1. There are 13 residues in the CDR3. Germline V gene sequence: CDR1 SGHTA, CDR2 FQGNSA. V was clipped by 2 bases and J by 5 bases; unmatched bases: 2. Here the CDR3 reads CASSLQGQYGYTF. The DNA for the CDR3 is TGTGCCAGCAGCTTACAGGGACAGTATGGCTACACCTTC.

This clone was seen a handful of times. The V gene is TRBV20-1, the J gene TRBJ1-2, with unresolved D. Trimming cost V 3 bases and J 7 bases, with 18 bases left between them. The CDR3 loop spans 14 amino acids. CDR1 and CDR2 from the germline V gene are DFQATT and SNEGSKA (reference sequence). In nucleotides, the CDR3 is TGCAGTGCTAGTCACAGTATGGGTTCGGCTGGCTACACCTTC. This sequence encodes CSASHSMGSAGYTF.

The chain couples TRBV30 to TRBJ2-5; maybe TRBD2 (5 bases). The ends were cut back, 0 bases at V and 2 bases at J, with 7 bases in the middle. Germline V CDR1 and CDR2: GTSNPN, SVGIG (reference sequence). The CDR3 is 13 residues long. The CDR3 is CAWSVEVQETQYF. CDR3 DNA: TGTGCCTGGAGTGTGGAGGTACAAGAGACCCAGTACTTC. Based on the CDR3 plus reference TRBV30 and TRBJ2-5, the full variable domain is SQTIHQWPATLVQPVGSPLSLECTVEGTSNPNLYWYRQAAGRGLQLLFYSVGIGQISSEVPQNLSASRPQDRQFILSSKKLLLSDSGFYLCAWSVEVQETQYFGPGTRLLVL.

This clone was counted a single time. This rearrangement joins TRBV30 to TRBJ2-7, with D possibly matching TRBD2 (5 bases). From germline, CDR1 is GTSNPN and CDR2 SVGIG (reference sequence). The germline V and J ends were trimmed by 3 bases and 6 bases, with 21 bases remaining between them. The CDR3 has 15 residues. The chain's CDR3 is CAWSVRLAGLGEQYF. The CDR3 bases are TGTGCCTGGAGCGTAAGATTGGCAGGACTCGGCGAGCAGTACTTC.

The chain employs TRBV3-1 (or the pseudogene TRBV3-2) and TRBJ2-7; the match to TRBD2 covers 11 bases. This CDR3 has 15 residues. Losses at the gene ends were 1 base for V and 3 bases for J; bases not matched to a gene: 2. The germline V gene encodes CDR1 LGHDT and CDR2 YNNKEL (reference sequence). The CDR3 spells CASSQGLAGLYEQYF. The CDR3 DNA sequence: TGTGCCAGCAGCCAAGGACTAGCGGGGCTCTACGAGCAGTACTTC.

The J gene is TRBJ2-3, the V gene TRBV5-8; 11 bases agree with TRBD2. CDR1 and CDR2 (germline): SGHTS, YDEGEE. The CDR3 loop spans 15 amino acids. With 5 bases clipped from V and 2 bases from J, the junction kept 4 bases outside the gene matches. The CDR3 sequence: CASRATSGTTDTQYF. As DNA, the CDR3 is TGTGCCAGCAGGGCGACTAGCGGGACCACAGATACGCAGTATTTT.